This passage covers 13 T cell receptor beta chains from one sample sequenced in a study of molecular identifiers for immune sequencing clone quantification. One entry per CDR3 protein, called by TCRdb with MiXCR from the PCR reads. The sample has tens of thousands of distinct CDR3 sequences; about 20% are singletons. The sample comprised naive CD8+ T cells from blood, with Jurkat cell RNA spiked in. Noted subset: FACS-sorted CD8+CD4-CCR7+CD45RA+ naive T cells. Receptors were obtained from a human donor in good health. Some libraries in this study had Jurkat cell RNA spiked in.

Regarding this clonotype: It may be a read error: a sequence one base away is much more abundant. No conserved phenylalanine or tryptophan ends this CDR3, so it is likely a read error. V usage is TRBV12-3 or TRBV12-4 and J usage is TRBJ1-5, with D possibly matching TRBD1 (5 bases). V shed 5 bases and J shed 1 base, with 15 bases lying between them. The CDR3 is made up of 16 amino acids. This CDR3 is CASSPLEWGSNQPQHL. The CDR3, as DNA: TGTGCCAGCAGTCCCCTAGAATGGGGGAGCAATCAGCCCCAGCATCTT.

This clonotype occurred many times. This chain links TRBV12-3 or TRBV12-4 with TRBJ2-4; 9 bases align to TRBD2. The CDR3 runs to 15 residues. V lost 7 bases, J lost 8 bases, and 12 bases stayed unmatched. This CDR3 reads CASNPAGGRGDIQYF. The CDR3 DNA reads TGTGCCAGCAACCCAGCGGGGGGAAGGGGTGACATTCAGTACTTC.

This clonotype was observed many times. V and J are TRBV7-8 and TRBJ1-5; perhaps TRBD1 as D (6 bases). The CDR3 extends over 15 amino acids. The germline gives CDR1 SGHVS, CDR2 FQNEAQ. V was pared by 1 base and J by 0 bases, with 7 bases between. CDR3 nucleotides: TGTGCCAGCAGCTTAGGGACAGCTAGCAATCAGCCCCAGCATTTT. As protein: CASSLGTASNQPQHF.

The table lists this clonotype with many counts. The rearrangement links TRBV6-6 to TRBJ2-5; 9 nucleotides match TRBD1. Trimming removed 2 bases from V and 5 bases from J; junction bases left unmatched: 15. This CDR3 spans 18 amino acids. The germline V gene encodes CDR1 MNHNY and CDR2 SVGAGI (reference sequence). CDR3 in DNA: TGTGCCAGCAGTTACCCCAGGGACAGGGCGGATCCGGGGGAGACCCAGTACTTC. It translates to CASSYPRDRADPGETQYF.

This clonotype was counted ten times or more. The chain couples TRBV4-3 to TRBJ2-2; 10 nucleotides line up with TRBD2. Germline V gene data show CDR1 as LGHNA and CDR2 as YSLEER. The CDR3 spans 19 residues. V trimming: 0 bases; J trimming: 3 bases; junction bases outside the gene matches: 10. The CDR3 here is CASSQDPPSGRGYTGELFF. The CDR3 nucleotides are TGCGCCAGCAGCCAAGATCCTCCCAGCGGGAGGGGATACACCGGGGAGCTGTTTTTT.

Ten or more counts support this clonotype. The chain couples TRBV5-6 to TRBJ2-7; 10 bases agree with TRBD2. The germline gives CDR1 SGHDT, CDR2 YYEEEE. This CDR3 spans 16 amino acids. V shed 0 bases, J shed 0 bases, and the junction held 3 bases outside the gene matches. The CDR3 loop reads CASSLGLAGHSYEQYF. CDR3 in DNA: TGTGCCAGCAGCTTGGGACTAGCGGGTCACTCCTACGAGCAGTACTTC.

This clonotype showed up many times. The chain uses TRBV6-5 and TRBJ2-7; 7 bases match TRBD1. The V and J ends lost 6 bases and 2 bases, in that order; junction bases with no gene match: 7. The V gene's germline CDR1 is MNHEY and CDR2 SVGAGI. The CDR3 contains 14 residues. The CDR3 nucleotides are TGTGCCAGCAGCCGGGACAGCCTCGCCTACGAGCAGTACTTC. It translates to CASSRDSLAYEQYF.

This clonotype was counted many times. The chain joins TRBV7-2 to TRBJ1-5; the D gene is possibly TRBD1 (5 bases). CDR1 is SGHTA, CDR2 FQGNSA, per germline. The CDR3 runs to 15 residues. Trimming shortened V by 2 bases and J by 0 bases, and 8 bases separated the two germline ends. CDR3 sequence: CASSLRTLSNQPQHF. CDR3 coding DNA: TGTGCCAGCAGCTTAAGGACACTTAGCAATCAGCCCCAGCATTTT.

This chain links TRBV4-1 with TRBJ2-7; the D is unclear. This CDR3 is 15 amino acids long. The V and J ends lost 5 bases and 0 bases respectively, with 14 bases between them. Germline V lookup: CDR1 MGHRA, CDR2 YSYEKL. The CDR3 protein is CASSLSSSSSYEQYF. The CDR3, as DNA: TGCGCCAGCAGCTTATCAAGCTCAAGCTCCTACGAGCAGTACTTC.

Regarding this clonotype: This may be a read error: a much more frequent sequence differs by one nucleotide. This chain uses TRBV27 with TRBJ2-3; D is perhaps TRBD2 (5 bases). The V gene's germline CDR1 is MNHEY and CDR2 SMNVEV (reference sequence). Trimming shortened V by 4 bases and J by 0 bases, and 14 bases separated the two germline ends. CDR3 size: 16 residues. In DNA, the CDR3 is TGTGCCAGCAGTTCGAAACGGGGTCCTAGCACAGATACGCAGTATTTT. It translates to CASSSKRGPSTDTQYF.

There are many counts of this clonotype. The chain couples TRBV6-6 to TRBJ2-5; a possible D gene is TRBD2 (6 bases). Trimming left V 9 bases short and J 2 bases short, with 10 bases between. Looked up from germline, CDR1 is MNHNY and CDR2 is SVGAGI (reference sequence). The CDR3 contains 12 residues. This chain's CDR3 is CASGTFQETQYF. CDR3 in DNA: TGTGCCAGTGGGACTTTTCAAGAGACCCAGTACTTC.

Turning to this clonotype: At one boundary the junction diverges from the germline segment, which might be a read error. V and J are TRBV27 and TRBJ2-7; D unresolved. Germline CDR1 is MNHEY and CDR2 is SMNVEV (reference sequence). The CDR3 runs to 13 residues. In nucleotides, the CDR3 is TGTGCCAGCAGTTCCTCCGATGGGTACGAGCAGTGCTTC. Translation: CASSSSDGYEQCF.

This clonotype was observed many times. V gene TRBV4-3 combines with J gene TRBJ2-7, with D perhaps assigned TRBD1 or TRBD2 (5 bases each). The V gene lost 0 bases and the J gene lost 5 bases, with 8 bases spanning the gap. The CDR3 spans 13 residues. Germline V gene sequence: CDR1 LGHNA, CDR2 YSLEER. The CDR3 DNA sequence: TGCGCCAGCAGCCAAGAGACAGCGGACGAGCAGTACTTC. Translating gives CASSQETADEQYF.